This T cell receptor (beta chain) was sequenced for a study of blood T cell repertoires in COVID-19. About the study: Sources were T cells, B-cell-depleted T cells, or PBMCs; the material itself was cDNA or gDNA.

Those enrolled in Seattle joined during active infection and were followed longitudinally afterward. This clone was seen only once. The CDR3 runs 14 residues. V was clipped by 4 bases and J by 5 bases, with 14 bases between them. Germline CDR1 SGHRS, CDR2 YFSETQ. Assay used: immunoSEQ multiplex PCR; TCRdb lists only in-frame clones, some missing. This sample carries a few hundred thousand clones, about 91% of them seen once, and the ten largest clones take roughly 6.8%. Sequencing input: peripheral blood. The clonotype originates from a young woman with COVID-19, enrolled during active disease. The chain couples TRBV5-1 to TRBJ2-3, with D possibly TRBD2 on 5 matching bases. CDR3 DNA: TGCGCCAGCAGCCCCGGACTTTCGAGAGATACGCAGTATTTT. Translated: CASSPGLSRDTQYF.